A selection of T cell receptor delta chains follows, all from one sample in a study of gamma-delta T cells after stem cell transplantation. TCRdb repeated clone calling on the RT-PCR reads with CATT. This sample has some 2,000 delta-chain clones, with approximately 33% found just once. The material sequenced was gamma-delta T cells. The receptors here all came from a human donor. It is not recorded whose cells these are; they may come from a transplant donor. CDR3s include the opening cysteine and the closing phenylalanine or tryptophan. A D gene is named only where the DNA matches it firmly. Where a row states a size, it is once, few, many or the class of an expanded clone; other rows omit it.

D gene,CDR3 length,V gene,J gene,clone size,CDR3 protein,CDR3 DNA
TRDD3,26,TRDV2,TRDJ1,few,CACDTLLQPKEKLGDTSSSMTDKLIF,TGTGCCTGTGACACGCTTCTCCAACCTAAGGAAAAACTGGGGGATACCTCATCTAGTATGACCGATAAACTCATCTTT
.,20,TRDV2,TRDJ3,large,CACDRTPLSGALMDTRQMFF,TGTGCCTGTGACCGGACCCCTCTTTCTGGGGCACTGATGGACACCCGACAGATGTTTTTC
TRDD3,20,TRDV2,TRDJ1,few,CACDSILGAGDMGDTDKLIF,TGTGCCTGTGACAGTATCTTAGGTGCTGGGGATATGGGCGACACCGATAAACTCATCTTT
.,17,TRDV2,TRDJ1,.,CACDSLSNVENTDKLIF,TGTGCCTGTGACTCACTATCCAACGTGGAGAACACCGATAAACTCATCTTT
TRDD3,19,TRDV1,TRDJ1,few,CALGDRPGGYVSHTDKLIF,TGTGCTCTTGGGGACCGTCCGGGGGGATACGTCAGTCACACCGATAAACTCATCTTT
.,19,TRDV2,TRDJ1,.,CACDTLTSELRRRADKLIF,TGTGCCTGTGACACCTTAACCTCGGAGCTCCGGCGAAGAGCCGATAAACTCATCTTT
TRDD3,21,TRDV1,TRDJ1,.,CALGELNPPSTGGYGDDKLIF,TGTGCTCTTGGGGAACTAAATCCGCCGTCAACTGGGGGATACGGTGACGATAAACTCATCTTT
.,13,TRDV2,TRDJ3,large,CACDTWDTRQMFF,TGTGCCTGTGACACCTGGGACACCCGACAGATGTTTTTC
TRDD3,17,TRDV2,TRDJ1,.,CACDTLTGGPSTDKLIF,TGTGCCTGTGACACCTTGACTGGGGGCCCCTCCACCGATAAACTCATCTTT
.,20,TRDV1,TRDJ1,few,CALGDLSLPRVLGGPDKLIF,TGTGCTCTTGGGGACTTGAGCCTTCCTCGCGTACTGGGGGGCCCGGATAAACTCATCTTT
TRDD3,19,TRDV2,TRDJ3,few,CACDKVLGESSWDTRQMFF,TGTGCCTGTGACAAAGTACTGGGGGAGAGCTCCTGGGACACCCGACAGATGTTTTTC
TRDD3,17,TRDV2,TRDJ1,.,CSCDPVLGDPKGDKLIF,TGTTCCTGTGACCCTGTACTGGGGGATCCGAAGGGGGATAAACTCATCTTT
TRDD3,15,TRDV2,TRDJ1,.,CACVGLGDPTDKLIF,TGTGCCTGCGTAGGACTGGGGGACCCCACCGATAAACTCATCTTT
TRDD3,18,TRDV2,TRDJ1,few,CACDFITGGYALTDKLIF,TGTGCCTGTGACTTCATTACTGGGGGATACGCTCTCACCGATAAACTCATCTTT
TRDD3,21,TRDV2,TRDJ3,.,CACDRVLGDLLSSWDTRQMFF,TGTGCCTGTGACAGGGTACTGGGGGACCTTTTGAGCTCCTGGGACACCCGACAGATGTTTTTC
TRDD3,18,TRDV2,TRDJ1,.,CACDILGATPKYTDKLIF,TGTGCCTGTGACATCCTGGGGGCTACGCCCAAATACACCGATAAACTCATCTTT
.,14,TRDV2,TRDJ1,.,CACDQVLETDKLIF,TGTGCCTGTGACCAGGTACTAGAGACCGATAAACTCATCTTT
TRDD3,15,TRDV2,TRDJ1,.,CACDSVARGYGELIF,TGTGCCTGTGACTCCGTGGCTAGGGGATACGGGGAACTCATCTTT
TRDD3,18,TRDV1,TRDJ1,few,CALGELEWGILTVDKLIF,TGTGCTCTTGGGGAACTCGAATGGGGGATACTCACGGTCGATAAACTCATCTTT
.,17,TRDV2,TRDJ1,large,CACDTFSGGSNTDKLIF,TGTGCCTGTGACACTTTTTCGGGGGGGTCCAACACCGATAAACTCATCTTT
TRDD3,17,TRDV2,TRDJ1,.,CACDGMLGVLDTDKLIF,TGTGCCTGTGACGGGATGCTGGGGGTTCTCGACACCGATAAACTCATCTTT
TRDD3,17,TRDV2,TRDJ1,.,CACDILRTGGYPDKLIF,TGTGCCTGCGACATCCTCCGTACTGGGGGATACCCCGATAAACTCATCTTT
TRDD3,19,TRDV2,TRDJ3,large,CACDTAGGRSSWDTRQMFF,TGTGCCTGTGACACCGCTGGGGGACGGAGCTCCTGGGACACCCGACAGATGTTTTTC
TRDD3,18,TRDV2,TRDJ1,few,CACDAILGDRGYTDKLIF,TGTGCCTGTGACGCGATACTGGGGGATAGAGGGTACACCGATAAACTCATCTTT
.,16,TRDV2,TRDJ1,medium-sized,CACDTVSGRVDDKLIF,TGTGCCTGTGACACAGTGTCCGGGAGGGTAGACGATAAACTCATCTTT
.,20,TRDV2,TRDJ3,once,CACDRIPLSVALIDTRQMFF,TGTGCCTGTGACCGGATCCCTCTTTCTGTGGCACTGATTGACACCCGACAGATGTTTTTC
TRDD3,15,TRDV3,TRDJ1,.,CALSGGWDYTDKFIF,TGTGCCTTATCTGGGGGATGGGATTACACCGATAAATTCATCTTT
TRDD3,14,TRDV2,TRDJ1,few,CACDNLGDMDKLIF,TGTGCCTGTGACAACTTGGGGGATATGGATAAACTCATCTTT
TRDD3,21,TRDV1,TRDJ1,few,CALGGPPVLGDTLLTTDKLIF,TGTGCTCTTGGGGGACCTCCGGTACTGGGGGATACCCTATTGACCACCGATAAACTCATCTTT
.,18,TRDV2,TRDJ3,few,CACDTAGESSWDTRQMFF,TGTGCCTGTGACACCGCTGGGGAGAGCTCCTGGGACACCCGACAGATGTTTTTC
TRDD3,17,TRDV2,TRDJ1,large,CACDTIPGDRSTDKLIF,TGTGCCTGTGACACCATCCCGGGGGATCGGTCCACCGATAAACTCATCTTT
.,16,TRDV2,TRDJ1,.,CACDTVSSPYTDKLIF,TGTGCCTGTGACACCGTGAGCAGTCCCTACACCGATAAACTCATCTTT
.,17,TRDV2,TRDJ1,.,CACEAVGAGGYTDKLIF,TGTGCCTGTGAGGCGGTGGGGGCCGGAGGGTACACCGATAAACTCATCTTT
TRDD3,21,TRDV1,TRDJ1,.,CALGEVSFLPTWLGDTRKLIF,TGTGCTCTTGGGGAAGTCTCATTTCTTCCTACGTGGCTGGGGGATACGCGTAAACTCATCTTT
TRDD3,16,TRDV2,TRDJ1,large,CACDHVLGDTNDKLIF,TGTGCCTGTGACCACGTACTGGGGGATACTAACGATAAACTCATCTTT
TRDD3,21,TRDV2,TRDJ1,medium-sized,CACDTVSTGDPLRLRSDKLIF,TGTGCCTGTGACACCGTGTCTACTGGGGACCCACTACGCCTGCGGTCCGATAAACTCATCTTT
TRDD3,15,TRDV2,TRDJ1,.,CACDTVGTGGYKLIF,TGTGCCTGTGACACCGTGGGTACTGGGGGATACAAACTCATCTTT
.,13,TRDV2,TRDJ1,.,CACDGVGADKLIF,TGTGCCTGTGACGGGGTAGGCGCCGATAAACTCATCTTT
.,14,TRDV2,TRDJ1,.,CACDTLIRGDKLIF,TGTGCCTGTGACACCTTGATCCGGGGCGATAAACTCATCTTT
TRDD3,15,TRDV2,TRDJ2,large,CACDTAGGTPAQLFF,TGTGCCTGTGACACCGCTGGGGGAACTCCAGCACAACTCTTCTTT
.,15,TRDV2,TRDJ1,.,CACDTAGTRRNNLIF,TGTGCCTGTGACACTGCGGGAACTCGTAGGAATAACCTCATCTTT
TRDD3,18,TRDV2,TRDJ1,few,CACDPVLGDTPYTDKLIF,TGTGCCTGTGACCCCGTACTGGGGGATACGCCCTACACCGATAAACTCATCTTT
TRDD3,23,TRDV2,TRDJ3,large,CACDTVDGVGYAGSSWDTRQMFF,TGTGCCTGTGACACCGTAGACGGTGTGGGATACGCGGGAAGCTCCTGGGACACCCGACAGATGTTTTTC
TRDD3,17,TRDV2,TRDJ1,.,CACDSVLGDGDTDKLIF,TGTGCCTGTGACTCGGTACTGGGGGATGGGGACACCGATAAACTCATCTTT
TRDD3,20,TRDV2,TRDJ1,few,CACDPVVRDWGILGTDKLIF,TGTGCCTGTGACCCCGTCGTTCGGGACTGGGGGATACTCGGCACCGATAAACTCATCTTT
TRDD3,16,TRDV2,TRDJ1,few,CACDSLLGDTPDKLIF,TGTGCCTGTGACTCCTTACTGGGGGATACACCCGATAAACTCATCTTT
TRDD3,17,TRDV2,TRDJ1,large,CACDPLLGEAYTDKLIF,TGTGCCTGTGACCCTTTGCTGGGGGAGGCGTACACCGATAAACTCATCTTT
.,18,TRDV2,TRDJ3,.,CACGTAGASSWDTRQMFF,TGTGCCTGTGGCACGGCTGGGGCGAGCTCCTGGGACACCCGACAGATGTTTTTC
TRDD3,18,TRDV2,TRDJ1,.,CACDTSFTGGAYADKLIF,TGTGCCTGTGACACCTCCTTTACTGGGGGAGCTTACGCCGATAAACTCATCTTT
TRDD3,18,TRDV2,TRDJ1,large,CACDILGDTPLDTDKLIF,TGTGCCTGTGACATCCTGGGGGATACCCCCTTGGACACCGATAAACTCATCTTT
TRDD3,16,TRDV2,TRDJ2,large,CACDPLLGDLTAQLFF,TGTGCCTGTGACCCCTTACTGGGGGACTTGACAGCCCAACTCTTCTTT
TRDD3,18,TRDV2,TRDJ3,once,CACDPTGEKSWDTRQMFF,TGTGCCTGTGACCCTACTGGGGAAAAGTCCTGGGACACCCGACAGATGTTTTTC
.,14,TRDV2,TRDJ1,large,CACQALGYTDKLIF,TGTGCCTGCCAAGCCCTGGGGTACACCGATAAACTCATCTTT
.,18,TRDV2,TRDJ1,large,CACDTVGGGTGYTDKLIF,TGTGCCTGTGACACCGTTGGTGGGGGCACGGGGTACACCGATAAACTCATCTTT
TRDD3,18,TRDV2,TRDJ1,.,CACDTLSAEVGEVDKLIF,TGTGCCTGTGACACTTTATCGGCCGAGGTGGGGGAAGTCGATAAACTCATCTTT
.,15,TRDV1,TRDJ1,large,CALGASTFPTDKLIF,TGTGCTCTTGGGGCCAGTACGTTCCCTACCGATAAACTCATCTTT
TRDD3,20,TRDV2,TRDJ3,few,CACDTATGGLRSWDTRQMFF,TGTGCCTGTGACACCGCGACTGGGGGATTACGCTCCTGGGACACCCGACAGATGTTTTTC
.,19,TRDV1,TRDJ1,.,CALGEMGWGTSLWCDKLIF,TGTGCTCTTGGGGAAATGGGGTGGGGCACGTCGTTATGGTGCGATAAACTCATCTTT
.,16,TRDV2,TRDJ1,.,CACDTLLGPRTDKLIF,TGTGCCTGTGACACCTTACTGGGCCCCAGGACCGATAAACTCATCTTT